This T cell receptor (beta chain) was identified in a study of shared clonotypes between healthy human individuals. Regarding the study as a whole: Rarefaction analysis demonstrated incomplete sorted-subset sequencing notwithstanding large depth.

Method: immunoSEQ multiplex PCR; TCRdb's copy keeps in-frame clones and lacks some. The sample consists of approximately 1,000,000 clones, roughly 80% of them appearing once. Comment on this clone: What it binds is unknown. A much bigger clone sits one base away, suggesting this may be a read error. Additional DNA sequences in this sample encode the identical CDR3.

CDR1 and CDR2 (germline): SEHNR, FQNEAQ (reference sequence). Trimming took off 4 bases at V and 0 bases at J, with 7 bases between the two ends. The CDR3 covers 14 residues. The material sequenced was memory CD4+ T cells from PBMCs. Stated subset: CD45RA-negative fraction. The chain has TRBV7-9 and TRBJ1-3; perhaps TRBD1 as D (5 bases). The sequence was obtained from a man between 18 and 29 years old in good health. Some clones in this sample may be carry-over from other donors' samples. CDR3 sequence (DNA): TGTGCCAGCAGCTCAGGGTTCTCTGGAAACACCATATATTTT. Translating it yields CASSSGFSGNTIYF.